One and the same sample provided the 29 T cell receptor beta chains below, sequenced in a study of T cells after yellow fever vaccination. Each CDR3 protein is one row after TCRdb ran MiXCR on the 5' RACE reads. The sample includes about 310,000 distinct CDR3 sequences, around 3.9% of them seen just once. The sequences come from PBMCs, collected on the day of the yellow fever booster vaccination. These receptors were collected from a young man who received the YFV17D yellow fever vaccine.

In this sample, this clonotype turned up a few times. J is TRBJ1-6 and V is TRBV5-1, with 8 bases that match TRBD1. Per the germline V gene, CDR1 is SGHRS and CDR2 is YFSETQ. Unmatched junction bases numbered 18, after V lost 0 bases and J lost 7 bases. There are 20 residues in the CDR3. The DNA for the CDR3 is TGCGCCAGCAGCTTGGAGCCGCCAGGGGGCAGCTCGCCGGGGAATTCACCCCTCCACTTT. Its protein is CASSLEPPGGSSPGNSPLHF.

This clonotype was found many times. The chain joins TRBV6-2 or TRBV6-3 to TRBJ1-5; D remains unclear. The CDR3 runs to 14 residues. Germline lookup yields CDR1 MNHEY and CDR2 SVGEGT. Trimming pared 2 bases from V and 1 base from J, leaving 6 bases between. This chain's CDR3 is CASSYGRSNQPQHF. The CDR3 bases are TGTGCCAGCAGTTACGGGAGGAGCAATCAGCCCCAGCATTTT.

This clonotype has ten or more counts. The rearrangement links TRBV18 to TRBJ2-3; 8 bases are a match to TRBD2. The junction had 1 base not matched to a gene; V was cut back by 0 bases and J by 2 bases. CDR3 size: 15 residues. The V gene's germline CDR1 is KGHSH and CDR2 LQKENI. CDR3 loop: CASSPPSGVTDTQYF. CDR3 DNA sequence: TGTGCCAGCTCACCACCTAGCGGGGTCACAGATACGCAGTATTTT.

This clonotype was found many times. The rearrangement uses TRBV5-6 and TRBJ2-1; perhaps TRBD2 as D (5 bases). The CDR3 extends over 12 amino acids. Germline loops: CDR1 SGHDT, CDR2 YYEEEE. V lost 5 bases and J 9 bases, leaving 12 bases between the germline ends. DNA of the CDR3: TGTGCCAGCAGTTTGATCGGGGTTGAGCAGTTCTTC. Amino acid sequence: CASSLIGVEQFF.

This rearrangement joins TRBV7-2 to TRBJ2-7, with 8 bases aligning to TRBD1. The CDR3 runs 17 residues. V lost 0 bases and J lost 0; bases outside the gene matches: 7. From germline, CDR1 is SGHTA and CDR2 FQGNSA. CDR3 sequence: CASSLALGTGASYEQYF. CDR3 DNA sequence: TGTGCCAGCAGCTTAGCGCTCGGGACAGGAGCCTCCTACGAGCAGTACTTC. Based on the CDR3 plus reference TRBV7-2 and TRBJ2-7, the full variable domain is GAGVSQSPSNKVTEKGKDVELRCDPISGHTALYWYRQSLGQGLEFLIYFQGNSAPDKSGLPSDRFSAERTGGSVSTLTIQRTQQEDSAVYLCASSLALGTGASYEQYFGPGTRLTVT.

V gene TRBV28 combines with J gene TRBJ2-3; D ambiguous. The CDR3 covers 11 residues. The V end was cut by 9 bases, the J end by 5 bases, with 9 bases between. Germline CDR1 MDHEN, CDR2 SYDVKM. The CDR3 DNA is TGTGCCAGTAAACTAATAGATACGCAGTATTTT. Amino acid sequence: CASKLIDTQYF.

The table lists this clonotype with a few counts. The rearrangement joins TRBV20-1 to TRBJ1-2, with D unresolved. CDR1 DFQATT and CDR2 SNEGSKA come from the germline V gene (reference sequence). The CDR3 runs to 14 residues. With 1 base removed from V and 4 bases from J, the gap between germline ends came to 13 bases. DNA of the CDR3: TGCAGTGCTAGAGTCCACAGAATCCCCTATGGCTACACCTTC. Its translation is CSARVHRIPYGYTF.

V and J are TRBV2 and TRBJ2-3; 8 bases are shared with TRBD1. Germline trimming cut 4 bases from V and 7 bases from J; bases unmatched to any gene: 4. Germline CDR1 SNHLY, CDR2 FYNNEI. CDR3 length: 13 residues. The CDR3 nucleotides are TGTGCCAGCAGTGGGACAGGGTGGAATACGCAGTATTTT. It codes for CASSGTGWNTQYF.

The sample holds a few counts of this clonotype. This chain joins TRBV7-9 and TRBJ2-1; perhaps TRBD2 as D (6 bases). The CDR3 spans 16 residues. CDR1 and CDR2 from the germline V gene are SEHNR and FQNEAQ (reference sequence). Trimming removed 2 bases from V and 2 bases from J, with 13 bases in between. CDR3 amino acids: CASSLLGGPTYNEQFF. The CDR3 coding sequence is TGTGCCAGCAGCTTATTGGGGGGACCTACCTACAATGAGCAGTTCTTC.

This clonotype was counted at least ten times. The chain uses TRBV5-1 and TRBJ2-2, with TRBD1 matching over 9 bases. The V and J ends lost 5 bases and 5 bases, in that order; junction bases with no gene match: 7. Germline CDR1 is SGHRS and CDR2 is YFSETQ. The CDR3 covers 15 residues. The CDR3 bases are TGCGCCAGCAGTACTACAGGGGGCGCAACCGGGGAGCTGTTTTTT. It translates to CASSTTGGATGELFF. The complete variable domain, with remaining parts taken from reference TRBV5-1 and TRBJ2-2, reads KAGVTQTPRYLIKTRGQQVTLSCSPISGHRSVSWYQQTPGQGLQFLFEYFSETQRNKGNFPGRFSGRQFSNSRSEMNVSTLELGDSALYLCASSTTGGATGELFFGEGSRLTVL.

Ten or more counts support this clonotype. The chain joins TRBV20-1 to TRBJ2-3; D not resolved. Trimming took 1 base from V and 2 from J, leaving 10 bases between them. Per germline, CDR1 DFQATT and CDR2 SNEGSKA (reference sequence). This CDR3 has 14 amino acids. The CDR3 region is CSARAAGYTDTQYF. The CDR3, as DNA: TGCAGTGCTAGAGCGGCAGGATACACAGATACGCAGTATTTT.

This clonotype was seen many times. The J gene is TRBJ1-6, the V gene TRBV27; TRBD1 agrees at 10 bases. V lost 2 bases to trimming and J lost 9 bases; unmatched junction nucleotides: 4. This CDR3 has 15 residues. Germline V gives CDR1 MNHEY, CDR2 SMNVEV (reference sequence). The CDR3 is CASSLQGQGSSPLHF. The CDR3 DNA reads TGTGCCAGCAGTTTACAGGGACAGGGGTCTTCACCCCTCCACTTT.

A few counts support this clonotype. The J gene is TRBJ1-2, the V gene TRBV30; D is ambiguous. Deletions cut 5 bases from V and 4 bases from J, with 14 bases between. CDR3 length: 13 amino acids. Germline V lookup: CDR1 GTSNPN, CDR2 SVGIG (reference sequence). CDR3 nucleotide sequence: TGTGCCTGGGCAGTTGGATCTCTCTATGGCTACACCTTC. It is translated as CAWAVGSLYGYTF.

V is TRBV7-2 and J is TRBJ2-5; 8 nucleotides agree with TRBD2. CDR3 size: 17 residues. The V gene's germline CDR1 is SGHTA and CDR2 FQGNSA. With V trimmed by 1 base and J by 1 base, 8 bases remained unmatched. The CDR3 sequence: CASSLGSGAGGQETQYF. The CDR3 nucleotides read TGTGCCAGCAGCTTAGGAAGTGGGGCGGGGGGCCAAGAGACCCAGTACTTC.

The chain joins TRBV3-1 to TRBJ1-1, with 7 bases identical to TRBD1. V dropped 2 bases and J dropped 1; count of bases not matched to a gene: 4. Germline V CDR1 and CDR2: LGHDT, YNNKEL (reference sequence). This CDR3 spans 15 amino acids. The CDR3 region is CASSQPGQRNTEAFF. The CDR3 DNA reads TGTGCCAGCAGCCAACCGGGACAGCGGAACACTGAAGCTTTCTTT.

This clonotype was seen a few times. CDR3 residues: CASSPPGLGGNTEAFF. The CDR3 nucleotides are TGTGCCAGCAGCCCCCCCGGGCTAGGCGGAAACACTGAAGCTTTCTTT. The chain links TRBV9 to TRBJ1-1, with no clear D. Germline V gene data show CDR1 as SGDLS and CDR2 as YYNGEE. Trimming removed 4 bases from V and 2 bases from J, with 18 bases in between. CDR3 length: 16 amino acids.

This clonotype was recorded at least ten times. No DNA is shown, since the ends of the CDR3 on it are uncertain; the CDR3 is the one TCRdb lists. CDR3 region: CASSRFRFGDLRPYEQYF. The chain employs TRBV6-6 and TRBJ2-7; whether TRBD1, the table's D call, matches the DNA was not checked. Per germline, CDR1 MNHNY and CDR2 SVGAGI (reference sequence). The CDR3 is 18 amino acids long, termini counted.

This clonotype was seen many times. The chain couples TRBV12-3 or TRBV12-4 to TRBJ1-2, with no clear D. The length of the CDR3 is 12 residues. Trimming cost V 2 bases and J 12 bases, with 13 bases left between them. CDR3 in amino acids: CASSLRSTRNTF. CDR3 coding DNA: TGTGCCAGCAGTTTAAGGTCAACGCGGAACACCTTC.

J is TRBJ2-1 and V is TRBV10-3; either TRBD1 or TRBD2 may supply D (6 bases each). The CDR3 runs to 14 residues. V shed 3 bases and J shed 7 bases, with 13 bases lying between them. Germline V gene sequence: CDR1 ENHRY, CDR2 SYGVKD. DNA of the CDR3: TGTGCCATCAGTGATAAGGGGGGTTCGAATGAGCAGTTCTTC. Its protein product is CAISDKGGSNEQFF.

The sample holds many counts of this clonotype. This sequence joins TRBV7-2 and TRBJ1-6, with 7 bases identical to TRBD1. The CDR3 has 13 residues. Trimming at V came to 5 bases and at J to 12 bases, leaving 7 bases not matched to a gene. Germline CDR1 is SGHTA and CDR2 is FQGNSA. DNA for the CDR3: TGTGCCAGCAGCATGGCAGGGGGTGGACCCCTCCACTTT. This sequence encodes CASSMAGGGPLHF.

This clonotype was counted only a few times. The rearrangement uses TRBV20-1 and TRBJ1-6; 8 nucleotides align to TRBD1. The CDR3 extends over 15 amino acids. Germline-derived CDR1 and CDR2 are DFQATT and SNEGSKA (reference sequence). J lost 9 bases, V lost 3 bases, and 10 bases had no gene match. CDR3 amino acids: CSARGRGTGGSPLHF. The CDR3 DNA reads as TGCAGTGCTAGGGGCCGGGGGACAGGAGGTTCACCCCTCCACTTT.

This clonotype was seen at least ten times. J is TRBJ2-5 and V is TRBV6-5; TRBD2 is a possible D gene (5 bases). CDR1 and CDR2 from the germline V gene are MNHEY and SVGAGI. There are 14 residues in the CDR3. Trimming left V 6 bases short and J 2 bases short, with 13 bases between. As DNA, the CDR3 is TGTGCCAGCAGAGAGGGCAGGTCTCAAGAGACCCAGTACTTC. Protein product: CASREGRSQETQYF.

V is TRBV5-5 and J is TRBJ2-3; no clear D gene. V shed 7 bases and J shed 0 bases, with 9 bases lying between them. Germline V gene lookup returns CDR1 SGHKS and CDR2 YYEKEE (reference sequence). This CDR3 spans 13 amino acids. CDR3 in amino acids: CASGQSSTDTQYF. In DNA form, the CDR3 reads TGTGCCAGCGGTCAGTCTAGCACAGATACGCAGTATTTT.

This clonotype was seen more than once but under ten times. The chain has TRBV10-3 and TRBJ2-7; 7 bases line up with TRBD1. Germline V CDR1 and CDR2: ENHRY, SYGVKD. The CDR3 spans 16 residues. Trimming at V came to 2 bases and at J to 2 bases, leaving 9 bases not matched to a gene. CDR3 sequence: CAISEVNDRDPYEQYF. In DNA, the CDR3 is TGTGCCATCAGTGAGGTCAACGACAGGGACCCCTACGAGCAGTACTTC.

The V call is TRBV4-1, the J call TRBJ2-1; D possibly corresponds to TRBD2 (6 bases). V was cut by 4 bases and J by 8 bases, with 15 bases left in between. This CDR3 has 14 residues. CDR1 is MGHRA, CDR2 YSYEKL, per germline. The CDR3 DNA is TGCGCCAGCAGCCCCGGGGCGGGGTTCGATGAGCAGTTCTTC. Protein: CASSPGAGFDEQFF.

The chain carries TRBV7-9 and TRBJ1-4; D is ambiguous. The CDR3 totals 12 residues. Germline CDR1 and CDR2: SEHNR and FQNEAQ (reference sequence). V was trimmed by 3 bases and J by 12 bases, leaving 11 bases between them. The CDR3 reads CASSFPGAELFF. CDR3 nucleotide sequence: TGTGCCAGCAGCTTTCCGGGCGCAGAACTGTTTTTT. The full variable domain, its missing parts supplied by reference TRBV7-9 and TRBJ1-4, is DTGVSQNPRHKITKRGQNVTFRCDPISEHNRLYWYRQTLGQGPEFLTYFQNEAQLEKSRLLSDRFSAERPKGSFSTLEIQRTEQGDSAMYLCASSFPGAELFFGSGTQLSVL.

In its sample, this clonotype was seen many times. The chain links TRBV9 to TRBJ2-5, with TRBD1 matching over 7 bases. Trimming took 7 bases from V and 4 from J; bases not matched to a gene: 10. CDR3 length: 14 residues. From germline, CDR1 is SGDLS and CDR2 YYNGEE. For the CDR3, the DNA is TGTGCCAGCGGAAACAGGGGAGCAACAGAGACCCAGTACTTC. Its protein is CASGNRGATETQYF.

This clonotype was detected ten times or more. CDR3 coding DNA: TGCGCCAGCAGCCAAGATCAACTCTACAATGAGCAGTTCTTC. It specifies CASSQDQLYNEQFF. The rearrangement joins TRBV4-3 to TRBJ2-1, with no clear D. The CDR3 extends over 14 amino acids. V dropped 0 bases and J dropped 3 bases, with 6 bases sitting between them. The germline CDR1 and CDR2 sequences are LGHNA and YSLEER.

This clonotype turned up a few times. V is TRBV7-3 and J is TRBJ1-2; D is unresolved. The germline V gene has CDR1 SGHTA and CDR2 FQGTGA. With 4 bases removed from V and 4 bases from J, the gap between germline ends came to 13 bases. The CDR3 totals 14 residues. Here the CDR3 reads CASSSDTATYGYTF. In DNA, the CDR3 is TGTGCCAGCAGCTCCGACACAGCGACCTATGGCTACACCTTC.